Below, 5 T cell receptor beta chains from the same sample are listed, as sequenced in a study of identical twins. From the 5' RACE reads, TCRdb called clonotypes with MiXCR, one entry per CDR3 protein. The repertoire holds fewer than 550,000 distinct CDR3 sequences, with more than 13% as singletons. This same sample was also part of a study on yellow fever vaccine responses in identical twins.

Sequenced input: CD4+ T cells sorted from blood. These receptors were taken from a woman younger than 30 in good health.

This clonotype was seen ten or more times. The chain has TRBV15 and TRBJ2-7, with unresolved D. V shed 0 bases and J shed 3 bases, with 6 bases lying between them. This CDR3 has 13 amino acids. Germline CDR1 and CDR2: LNHNV and YYDKDF (reference sequence). CDR3 amino acids: CATSRDANYEQYF. The DNA for the CDR3 is TGTGCCACCAGCAGAGACGCCAACTACGAGCAGTACTTC.

The chain couples TRBV30 to TRBJ1-1; weak D call: TRBD1 (5 bases). The V end lost 2 bases, the J end lost 2 bases, and 9 bases lay between the germline ends. CDR3 size: 13 residues. Germline-derived CDR1 and CDR2 are GTSNPN and SVGIG (reference sequence). CDR3: CAWSSRGNTEAFF. The CDR3 DNA follows: TGTGCCTGGAGTTCTAGGGGAAACACTGAAGCTTTCTTT.

This chain connects TRBV20-1 to TRBJ2-7, with D possibly called TRBD1 or TRBD2 (5 bases each). This CDR3 is 13 amino acids long. With 1 base removed from V and 5 bases from J, the gap between germline ends came to 12 bases. Germline CDR1 reads DFQATT; CDR2 reads SNEGSKA (reference sequence). For the CDR3, the DNA is TGCAGTGCTAGAGCGGGGCCTTCCCACGAGCAGTACTTC. Translation: CSARAGPSHEQYF.

This clonotype has just a few counts. The chain uses TRBV6-2 or TRBV6-3 and TRBJ1-1, with a weak D call TRBD1 (6 bases). The ends were cut back, 8 bases at V and 4 bases at J, with 14 bases in the middle. Germline-derived CDR1 and CDR2 are MNHEY and SVGEGT. The CDR3 is made up of 13 amino acids. CDR3 coding DNA: TGTGCCAGCTACAGGGTATCGGGCACTGAAGCTTTCTTT. It is translated as CASYRVSGTEAFF.

This clonotype was observed a handful of times. This chain connects TRBV5-1 to TRBJ2-2; D unclear. Trimming took off 1 base at V and 3 bases at J, with 10 bases between the two ends. The length of the CDR3 is 15 residues. CDR1 SGHRS and CDR2 YFSETQ come from the germline V gene. The CDR3 spells CASSLRPADTGELFF. The DNA of the CDR3 is TGCGCCAGCAGCTTGAGGCCGGCGGACACCGGGGAGCTGTTTTTT.